This is a list of T cell receptor beta chains from one sample in a study of cytotoxic CD8 clonotypes in ibrutinib-treated CLL. Clones were read by immunoSEQ multiplex PCR, and TCRdb kept only the in-frame ones, dropping some. Of 9,000 to 13,000 clones in the sample, about 80% were seen once. Specimen: PBMCs, collected at disease progression, from a patient treated with ibrutinib. All receptors come from a human donor with chronic lymphocytic leukemia. Both conserved end residues are trimmed from each CDR3. Each record gives: J gene, V gene, CDR3 protein.

>TRBJ1-5|TRBV28
ASSGGFNQPQH
>TRBJ2-5|TRBV28
ASSLRNTVRETQY
>TRBJ1-2|TRBV5-3
ARSDREDNYGYT
>TRBJ2-3|TRBV6-1
ASSEVSVGLAGGGDTQY
>TRBJ2-3|TRBV6-6
ASRGVGGGTDTQY
>TRBJ1-2|TRBV28
ASSRTGNYGYT
>TRBJ1-2|TRBV18
ASSPTVNYGYT
>TRBJ2-7|TRBV7-2
ASSLMIAGGREQY
>TRBJ2-1|TRBV2
ASAGTGAHNEQF
>TRBJ2-3|TRBV27
ASRRGSPFGTDTQY
>TRBJ2-3|TRBV7-9
ASSSVWGQGPSDTQY
>TRBJ2-7|TRBV5-1
ASSPVIVWGSSYEQY
>TRBJ2-5|TRBV30
ASKGVTSGRSQETQY
>TRBJ2-2|TRBV2
ASKGDRAGTGELF
>TRBJ2-7|TRBV18
ASSPPLGTSGNEQY
>TRBJ1-1|TRBV6-4
ASRAQGNTEAF
>TRBJ2-7|TRBV20-1
SARSDYEQY
>TRBJ1-5|TRBV27
ASSYGTGGDQPQH
>TRBJ1-1|TRBV30
AWSGYRDRVTEAF
>TRBJ1-1|TRBV21-1
AGEVTGVPCGTEAF
>TRBJ1-5|TRBV19
ASSMGGYQPQH
>TRBJ2-5|TRBV5-1
ASSLDGRAETQY
>TRBJ1-1|TRBV20-1
SAATGVGAF
>TRBJ2-1|TRBV27
ASSILGTGMYNEQF
>TRBJ2-2|TRBV2
ASSDRTGTGELF
>TRBJ1-1|TRBV5-7
ASSFSGLNTEAF
>TRBJ1-4|TRBV30
AWSRMGKLF
>TRBJ2-3|TRBV5-1
ASSTGQGGTDTQY
>TRBJ1-4|TRBV15
ATSRDPLSNEKLF
>TRBJ1-3|TRBV6-5
ASSYPGHYNNTIY
>TRBJ2-3|TRBV6-6
ASSPPRDRGFHTQY
>TRBJ2-1|TRBV18
ASSPPVGGTSAYNEQF
>TRBJ2-1|TRBV7-8
ASSLPGLAGPYNEQF
>TRBJ1-5|TRBV5-1
ASSLTGSNQPQH
>TRBJ2-2|TRBV4-1
ASSGGGTGELF
>TRBJ1-5|TRBV18
ASSPGTNQPQH
>TRBJ2-4|TRBV5-4
ASSLAVGTLNIQY
>TRBJ2-5|TRBV5-1
ASSFRDRQETQY
>TRBJ2-7|TRBV5-4
ASSADRNYEQY
>TRBJ2-3|TRBV5-1
ASRLAGNVDTQY
>TRBJ2-7|TRBV6-5
ASRGSVGRYEQY
>TRBJ1-1|TRBV7-9
ASSWTGQENTEAF
>TRBJ1-2|TRBV27
ASSQGQRPEYGYT
>TRBJ2-2|TRBV15
ATSPWRDTGELF
>TRBJ2-7|TRBV2
ASTLHRELY
>TRBJ2-3|TRBV7-2
ASSLKGGAPDTQY
>TRBJ2-7|TRBV4-1
ASSQKPEMDEQY
>TRBJ2-7|TRBV19
ASSIGGSIYEQY
>TRBJ2-1|TRBV18
ASSPRVNEQF
>TRBJ2-5|TRBV7-9
ASSFNRGSNPQETQY
>TRBJ2-3|TRBV6-1
ASSGTSGGVTDTQY
>TRBJ1-4|TRBV5-1
ASSLGPLNINEKLF
>TRBJ2-7|TRBV5-4
ASSSNYEQY
>TRBJ2-1|TRBV2
ARGGDYNEQF
>TRBJ2-1|TRBV19
ASSIESGRYNEQF
>TRBJ2-7|TRBV6-4
ASSPTSGSYEQY
>TRBJ2-7|TRBV14
ASSQEGSLAGRGQY
>TRBJ2-1|TRBV7-9
ASSLAHGGNNEQF
>TRBJ2-2|TRBV10-1
ASSGASERHGELF